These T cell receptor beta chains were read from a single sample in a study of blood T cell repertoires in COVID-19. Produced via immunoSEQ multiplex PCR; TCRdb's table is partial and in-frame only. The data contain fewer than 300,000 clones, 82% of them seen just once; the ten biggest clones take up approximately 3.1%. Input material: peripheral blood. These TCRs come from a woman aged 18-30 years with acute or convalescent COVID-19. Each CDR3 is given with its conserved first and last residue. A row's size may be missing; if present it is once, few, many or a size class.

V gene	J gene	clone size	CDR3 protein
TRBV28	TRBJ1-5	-	CASSRGAINQPQHF
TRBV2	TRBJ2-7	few	CASSASGSSYEQYF
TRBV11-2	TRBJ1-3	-	CASSREGNTIYF
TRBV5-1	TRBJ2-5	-	CASSLSPYRNQETQYF
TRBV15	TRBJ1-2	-	CATSRDLAGEGYTF
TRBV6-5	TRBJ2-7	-	CASSPLGTDYYEQYF
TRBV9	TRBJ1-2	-	CASSPPGGNYGYTF
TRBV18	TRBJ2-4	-	CASSPLGTGGGSAKNIQYF
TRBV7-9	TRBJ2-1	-	CASSATSGKTYNEQFF
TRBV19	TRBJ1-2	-	CASSIGTYSNYGYTF
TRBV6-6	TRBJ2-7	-	CASSYAGQGSYEQYF
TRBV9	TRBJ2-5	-	CASSVASGGLWETQYF
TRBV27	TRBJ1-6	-	CASTGLLDSPLHF
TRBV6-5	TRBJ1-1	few	CASSPGTGDTEAFF
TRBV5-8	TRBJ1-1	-	CASSFQGLDTEAFF
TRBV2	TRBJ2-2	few	CASSEDYTGELFF
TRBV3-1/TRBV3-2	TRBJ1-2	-	CASTPVGGPYGYTF
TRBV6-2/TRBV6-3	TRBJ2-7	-	CASSYGGSRHEQYF
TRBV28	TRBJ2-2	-	CASSSGQRTGELFF
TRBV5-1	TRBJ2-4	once	CASSAAGQLQNIQYF
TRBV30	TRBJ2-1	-	CAWSVGLAGEQFF
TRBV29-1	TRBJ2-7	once	CSASAGTSGNEQYF
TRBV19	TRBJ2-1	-	CASSPRGGDYNEQFF
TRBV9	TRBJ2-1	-	CASSPGTSGSLYNEQFF
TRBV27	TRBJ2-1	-	CASRLAGLLPYNEQFF
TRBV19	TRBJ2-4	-	CASSTGLAGAKNIQYF
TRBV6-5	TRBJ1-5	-	CASSYSSDQPQHF
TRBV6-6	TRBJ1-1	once	CASSDSGGRGDTEAFF
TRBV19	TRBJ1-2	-	CASSIFMFGGALYGYTF
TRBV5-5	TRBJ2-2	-	CASSLPHSDTGELFF
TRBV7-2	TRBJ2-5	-	CASSFQGGTETQYF
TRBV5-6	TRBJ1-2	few	CASSLAGGSGYTF
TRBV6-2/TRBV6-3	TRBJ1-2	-	CASSGSGDYGYTF
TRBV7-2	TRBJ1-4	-	CASSSRTGENEKLFF
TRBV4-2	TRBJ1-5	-	CASSQLLHRGVDSNQPQHF
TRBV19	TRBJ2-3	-	CASSISHLAGFSTDTQYF
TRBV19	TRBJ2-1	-	CASSIGYNEQFF
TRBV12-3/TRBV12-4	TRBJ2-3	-	CASSLRDTQYF
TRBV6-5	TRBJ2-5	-	CASSSSGTGPETQYF
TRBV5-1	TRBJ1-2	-	CASSPRTGFNYGYTF
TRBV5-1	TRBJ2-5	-	CASSTAQGQRQETQYF
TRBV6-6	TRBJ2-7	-	CASRGPGQVVYEQYF
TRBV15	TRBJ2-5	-	CATSRGVLAGDDETQYF
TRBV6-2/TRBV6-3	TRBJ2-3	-	CASSYVTSGADTQYF
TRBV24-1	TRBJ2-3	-	CATSPRGSGTDTDTQYF
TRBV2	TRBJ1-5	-	CASSEFGGGANQPQHF
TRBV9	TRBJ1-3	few	CASSVGQISSGNTIYF
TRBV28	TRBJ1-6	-	CASSFGGIGGSPLHF
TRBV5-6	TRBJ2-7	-	CASSLGRAGASYEQYF
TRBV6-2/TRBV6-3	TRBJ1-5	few	CASSYPRRQDRSVLSNQPQHF
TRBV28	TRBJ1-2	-	CASSWGRQGYGYTF
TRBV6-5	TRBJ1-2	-	CASSYHQGSLYGYTF
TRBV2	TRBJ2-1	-	CASRPGGGTPVFSYNEQFF
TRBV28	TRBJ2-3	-	CASSLPGQRTDTQYF